The 22 T cell receptor delta chains presented below share a single source sample, sequenced in a study of gamma-delta T cells after stem cell transplantation. TCRdb re-called the RT-PCR reads via CATT. This sample yields more than 1,500 delta-chain clones, of which 45% to 60% are seen a single time; over 30% belongs to the top ten. The specimen was gamma-delta T cells. The receptor source for this set is a human donor. It is not recorded whose cells these are; they may come from a transplant donor.

Turning to this clone: Possible read error: a much larger clone is one base away. The chain carries TRDV2 and TRDJ1, with TRDD3 matching over 7 bases. The CDR3 runs to 20 residues. CDR1 and CDR2 from the germline V gene are GEAIGNYY and EKD. Trimming cost V 3 bases and J 0 bases; bases outside gene matches: 21. In DNA, the CDR3 is TGTGCCTGTGACGCTATTACTGGGGTATACGGGGGGGATTACACCGATAAACTCATCTTT. Residues: CACDAITGVYGGDYTDKLIF.

This chain joins TRDV2 and TRDJ1; no definite D call. The V end was cut by 0 bases, the J end by 8 bases, with 15 bases between. CDR3 size: 14 residues. Per the germline V gene, CDR1 is GEAIGNYY and CDR2 is EKD. CDR3 coding DNA: TGTGCCTGTGACACCGTAAACCTGCGAGCCAAACTCATCTTT. As protein: CACDTVNLRAKLIF.

About this clone itself: Distinct nucleotide sequences in the sample also encode this CDR3. The chain combines TRDV2 with TRDJ3, with 10 positions matching TRDD3. Germline loops: CDR1 GEAIGNYY, CDR2 EKD. The V gene end was trimmed by 3 bases and the J gene end by 2 bases; junction bases not matched to a gene: 15. The CDR3 covers 21 residues. CDR3 residues: CACDSVLGDSRRAWDTRQMFF. The CDR3 region has the DNA TGTGCCTGTGACTCTGTACTGGGGGATTCCCGGAGAGCCTGGGACACCCGACAGATGTTTTTC.

Remarks on this clone: One junction end does not reproduce the germline sequence, and a read error may be involved. CDR3 residues: CACDTAGGDWSSWDARQMFF. As DNA, the CDR3 is TGTGCCTGTGACACCGCCGGGGGAGACTGGAGCTCCTGGGACGCCCGACAGATGTTTTTC. This chain links TRDV2 with TRDJ3, with D perhaps TRDD3 (6 bases). Germline V CDR1 and CDR2: GEAIGNYY, EKD. The CDR3 is 20 amino acids.

Turning to this clone: Just one base apart from a much larger clone, this may be a read error. Other DNA sequences in this sample translate to the same CDR3. This CDR3 is CACDTLGDQGTDKLIF. DNA for the CDR3: TGTGCCTGTGACACGCTGGGGGACCAGGGGACCGATAAACTCATCTTC. The rearrangement links TRDV2 to TRDJ1, with 8 nucleotides matching TRDD3. Germline CDR1 GEAIGNYY, CDR2 EKD. CDR3 length: 16 residues.

V is TRDV2 and J is TRDJ1; tentatively, D is TRDD2 (5 bases). Deletions cut 3 bases from V and 3 bases from J, with 31 bases between. This CDR3 has 20 amino acids. Per the germline V gene, CDR1 is GEAIGNYY and CDR2 is EKD. This CDR3 reads CACDSVLSYGLRGAADKLIF. The CDR3 region has the DNA TGTGCCTGTGACTCCGTTCTGTCCTATGGTTTGAGAGGAGCGGCCGATAAACTCATCTTT.

This chain joins TRDV2 and TRDJ1; 7 positions match TRDD3. The CDR3 spans 17 residues. CDR1 and CDR2 from the germline V gene are GEAIGNYY and EKD. Losses at the gene ends were 0 bases for V and 0 bases for J; bases not matched to a gene: 9. This CDR3 reads CACDTVMGDVYTDKLIF. Written as DNA, the CDR3 is TGTGCCTGTGACACCGTGATGGGGGACGTGTACACCGATAAACTCATCTTT.

This chain links TRDV2 with TRDJ1; D might be TRDD3 (6 bases). V was trimmed by 2 bases and J by 1 base, leaving 10 bases between them. This CDR3 contains 14 residues. The V gene's germline CDR1 is GEAIGNYY and CDR2 EKD. CDR3 bases: TGTGCCTGTGACAAACTGGGATCCACCGATAAACTCATCTTT. Protein: CACDKLGSTDKLIF.

This CDR3 reads CACDTIVLGDTDKLIF. The CDR3 bases are TGTGCCTGTGACACTATCGTACTGGGGGATACCGATAAACTCATCTTT. This chain joins TRDV2 and TRDJ1; 10 positions match TRDD3. The CDR3 consists of 16 residues. Germline loops: CDR1 GEAIGNYY, CDR2 EKD. J lost 2 bases, V lost 1 base, and 6 bases had no gene match.

Details on this clone: A far larger clone is a single base away, which makes a read error likely. Other DNA sequences of this sample code for an identical CDR3. This chain connects TRDV2 to TRDJ3; weak D call: TRDD3 (5 bases). Germline lookup yields CDR1 GEAIGNYY and CDR2 EKD. V lost 0 bases to trimming and J lost 6 bases, with 11 bases between them. The CDR3 length is 16 residues. The CDR3 DNA follows: TGTGCCTGTGACACCCTGGGAGAGACGGACACCCGACAGATGTTTTTC. It yields the protein CACDTLGETDTRQMFF.

This clone is labeled as large. V and J are TRDV2 and TRDJ1, with 8 bases matching TRDD3. Trimming took 3 bases from V and 1 from J; bases not matched to a gene: 12. This CDR3 has 17 residues. Germline V lookup: CDR1 GEAIGNYY, CDR2 EKD. The CDR3 DNA reads TGTGCCTGTGACCCTGTGGGGGATTCCCCGAGCACCGATAAACTCATCTTT. This codes for CACDPVGDSPSTDKLIF.

On this clone itself: A much larger clone is a single base away; this may be a read error. The chain links TRDV2 to TRDJ3; D is perhaps TRDD3 (5 bases). Germline V lookup: CDR1 GEAIGNYY, CDR2 EKD. CDR3 length: 21 residues. The CDR3 region is CACGTAAGGPPSSWDTRQMFF. CDR3 sequence (DNA): TGTGCCTGTGGCACCGCGGCAGGGGGGCCCCCGAGCTCCTGGGACACCCGACAGATGTTTTTC.

The chain has TRDV2 and TRDJ1; 13 bases are shared with TRDD3. With 0 bases clipped from V and 4 bases from J, the junction kept 10 bases outside the gene matches. The CDR3 runs 18 residues. Germline assignment: CDR1 GEAIGNYY and CDR2 EKD. The CDR3 loop is CACDTLVLGDTRIDKLIF. CDR3 sequence (DNA): TGTGCCTGTGACACCCTTGTACTGGGGGATACGCGGATCGATAAACTCATCTTT.

The count of this clone is one. A far larger clone is one base from this, pointing to a likely read error. This chain connects TRDV2 to TRDJ1; D remains ambiguous. This CDR3 comprises 18 residues. Per germline, CDR1 GEAIGNYY and CDR2 EKD. Trimming cost V 6 bases and J 0 bases, with 25 bases left between them. The CDR3 spells CACSPLDNRSSYTDKLIF. CDR3 bases: TGTGCCTGTTCCCCCCTGGACAACCGGTCTTCGTACACCGATAAACTCATCTTT.

CDR3: CACDTVGDINTDKLIF. In DNA, the CDR3 is TGTGCCTGTGACACGGTGGGGGACATTAACACCGATAAACTCATCTTT. The rearrangement uses TRDV2 and TRDJ1, with 7 bases identical to TRDD3. J gave up 0 bases and V 1 base, and 7 bases lay outside the gene matches. Looked up from germline, CDR1 is GEAIGNYY and CDR2 is EKD. The CDR3 totals 16 residues.

This clone has a handful of counts. V and J are TRDV2 and TRDJ3; 11 nucleotides align to TRDD3. This CDR3 is built from 20 residues. The J segment lost 0 bases and the V segment lost 4 bases, leaving 10 bases of the junction unmatched. Germline V gives CDR1 GEAIGNYY, CDR2 EKD. The CDR3 DNA is TGTGCCTGTGAGAGAGTACTGGGGGATAGGAGCTCCTGGGACACCCGACAGATGTTTTTC. Translated: CACERVLGDRSSWDTRQMFF.

In its sample, this clone ranks as hyperexpanded. This sample also contains other DNA sequences that code for the same CDR3. The rearrangement links TRDV2 to TRDJ1; TRDD3 aligns across 7 bases. The V segment lost 3 bases and the J segment 4 bases; nucleotides outside the gene matches: 7. Germline CDR1 and CDR2: GEAIGNYY and EKD. The CDR3 runs 14 residues. DNA of the CDR3: TGTGCCTGTGACGGCTGGGGGGCCCTCGATAAACTCATCTTT. Protein product: CACDGWGALDKLIF.

This chain uses TRDV2 with TRDJ1; 8 nucleotides match TRDD3. Germline loops: CDR1 GEAIGNYY, CDR2 EKD. This CDR3 has 14 residues. V shed 3 bases and J 2 bases; nucleotides not matched to a gene: 4. The CDR3 sequence: CACDVLGGTDKLIF. The CDR3 region has the DNA TGTGCCTGTGACGTACTGGGGGGGACCGATAAACTCATCTTT.

A word on this clone: At one of its ends the junction is not consistent with the germline gene, which may arise from a read error. The sample carries other DNA sequences with the same CDR3. This sequence joins TRDV2 and TRDJ3, with 10 positions matching TRDD3. The CDR3 consists of 20 residues. Germline V lookup: CDR1 GEAIGNYY, CDR2 EKD. The CDR3 nucleotides read TGTGCCTGCGACACCACTGGGGGATTGGGGAGCTCCTGGGACACCCGACAGATGTTTTTC. Amino acids: CACDTTGGLGSSWDTRQMFF.

Worth noting for this clone: A single base is all that separates this from a far larger clone, so a read error is likely. This sample includes further DNA sequences coding for the same CDR3. J is TRDJ1 and V is TRDV2; D gene uncertain. The length of the CDR3 is 18 residues. CDR1 is GEAIGNYY, CDR2 EKD, per germline. Trimming stripped 6 bases from V and 0 bases from J, with 25 bases between. CDR3 residues: CACSSLDNRSSYTDKLIF. For the CDR3, the DNA is TGTGCCTGTTCCTCCCTAGACAACCGGTCTTCGTACACCGATAAACTCATCTTT.

This clone has a handful of counts. CDR3 coding DNA: TGTGCCTGTGACACCCTTTCGGTCCCCTTGACTGGGGGATATTACACCGATAAACTCATCTTT. Amino acids: CACDTLSVPLTGGYYTDKLIF. The gene calls are TRDV2 and TRDJ1; 11 positions match TRDD3. The germline CDR1 and CDR2 sequences are GEAIGNYY and EKD. CDR3 length: 21 residues. With 0 bases clipped from V and 0 bases from J, the junction kept 17 bases outside the gene matches.

About this clone: TCRdb pairs this DNA with a much larger clone's protein that differs at residue 5, likely a read error; the protein shown was translated from the DNA. This chain joins TRDV2 and TRDJ1, with 8 bases that match TRDD3. The J segment lost 0 bases and the V segment lost 2 bases, leaving 10 bases of the junction unmatched. This CDR3 is built from 17 residues. Germline values: CDR1 GEAIGNYY, CDR2 EKD. The CDR3 spells CACDIVTGGPYTDKLIF. CDR3 in DNA: TGTGCCTGTGACATTGTTACTGGGGGGCCGTACACCGATAAACTCATCTTT.